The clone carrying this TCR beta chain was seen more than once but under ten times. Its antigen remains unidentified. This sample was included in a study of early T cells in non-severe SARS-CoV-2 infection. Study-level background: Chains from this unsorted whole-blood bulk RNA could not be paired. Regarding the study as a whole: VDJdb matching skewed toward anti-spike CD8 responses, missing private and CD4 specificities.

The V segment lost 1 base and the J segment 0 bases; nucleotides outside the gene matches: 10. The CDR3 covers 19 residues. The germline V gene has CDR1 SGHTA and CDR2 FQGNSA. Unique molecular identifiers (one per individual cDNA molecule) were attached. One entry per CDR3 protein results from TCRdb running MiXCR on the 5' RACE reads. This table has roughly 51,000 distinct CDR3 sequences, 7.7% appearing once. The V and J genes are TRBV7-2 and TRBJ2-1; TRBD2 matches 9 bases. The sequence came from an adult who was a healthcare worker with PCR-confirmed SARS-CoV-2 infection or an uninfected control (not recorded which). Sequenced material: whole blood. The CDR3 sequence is CASSLVRGTSPSSYNEQFF. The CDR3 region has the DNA TGTGCCAGCAGCTTAGTGCGTGGGACTAGCCCTAGCTCCTACAATGAGCAGTTCTTC.